This T cell receptor beta chain was recovered during a study of Ad26.COV2.S vaccination and SARS-CoV-2 variants. Clones were read by immunoSEQ multiplex PCR, and TCRdb kept only the in-frame ones, dropping some. The table records about 350,000 clones, around 88% of them present only once. Treatment noted: some 19 received Ad26.COV2.S at low or high dose, single or two shots; roughly 5 received placebo; per-sample allocation not given. On day 63 after the first injection, vaccine and placebo recipients gave samples. The starting material was peripheral blood, obtained in a trial of Ad26.COV2.S vaccine versus placebo. The origin of this receptor is a person aged 18 to 59 who received the Ad26.COV2.S COVID-19 vaccine or a placebo.

CDR3 residues: CASSIWGIGQFF. CDR3 DNA sequence: TGTGCCAGTAGTATTTGGGGGATTGGGCAGTTCTTC. V gene TRBV19 combines with J gene TRBJ2-1; D may match TRBD1 or TRBD2 (5 bases each). The germline CDR1 and CDR2 sequences are LNHDA and SQIVND (reference sequence). Trimming left V 3 bases short and J 12 bases short, with 12 bases between. CDR3 size: 12 residues.